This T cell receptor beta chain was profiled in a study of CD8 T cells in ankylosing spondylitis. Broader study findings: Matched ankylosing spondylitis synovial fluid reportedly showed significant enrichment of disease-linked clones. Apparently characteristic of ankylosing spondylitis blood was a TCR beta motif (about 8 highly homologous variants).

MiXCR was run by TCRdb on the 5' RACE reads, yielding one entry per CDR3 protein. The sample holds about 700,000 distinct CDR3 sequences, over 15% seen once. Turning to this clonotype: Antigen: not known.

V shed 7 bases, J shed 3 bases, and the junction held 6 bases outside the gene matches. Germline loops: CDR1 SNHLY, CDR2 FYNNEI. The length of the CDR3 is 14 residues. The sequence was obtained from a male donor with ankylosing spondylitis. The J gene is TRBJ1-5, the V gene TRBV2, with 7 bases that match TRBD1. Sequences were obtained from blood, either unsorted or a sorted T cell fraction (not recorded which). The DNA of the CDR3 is TGTGCCAGCACCAGGGGACAGCCCAATCAGCCCCAGCATTTT. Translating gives CASTRGQPNQPQHF.